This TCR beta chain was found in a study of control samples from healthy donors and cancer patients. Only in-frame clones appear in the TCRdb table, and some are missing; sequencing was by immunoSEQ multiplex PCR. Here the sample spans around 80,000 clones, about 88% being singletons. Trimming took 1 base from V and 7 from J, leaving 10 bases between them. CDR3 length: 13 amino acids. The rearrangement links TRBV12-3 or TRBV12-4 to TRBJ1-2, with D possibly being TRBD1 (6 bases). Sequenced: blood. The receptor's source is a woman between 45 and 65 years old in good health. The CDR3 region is CASSLVQGGGYTF. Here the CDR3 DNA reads TGTGCCAGCAGTTTAGTACAGGGTGGTGGCTACACCTTC.